This T cell receptor beta chain was identified in a study of response to subunit inactivated influenza vaccine. Broader study findings: That few new T cells are recruited by each seasonal influenza vaccination was the authors' suggestion.

This clonotype has just a few counts. Its antigen is as yet unknown. Germline assignment: CDR1 SGHTA and CDR2 FQGNSA. The CDR3 covers 15 residues. J lost 7 bases, V lost 4 bases, and 7 bases had no gene match. TCRdb analysed the RT-PCR reads with MiXCR anew, one entry per CDR3 protein. The table has 450,000 to 700,000 distinct CDR3 sequences, about 14% seen once. The TCR sequence derives from a man aged 45-65 years who received an inactivated influenza vaccine. The sample consisted of PBMCs from blood, taken 11 to 12 days after vaccination. The chain is built from TRBV7-2 and TRBJ1-6; 7 bases fit TRBD1. CDR3 protein: CASSSRGGGNSPLHF. The CDR3 bases are TGTGCCAGCAGCTCCCGAGGAGGGGGCAATTCACCCCTCCACTTT.